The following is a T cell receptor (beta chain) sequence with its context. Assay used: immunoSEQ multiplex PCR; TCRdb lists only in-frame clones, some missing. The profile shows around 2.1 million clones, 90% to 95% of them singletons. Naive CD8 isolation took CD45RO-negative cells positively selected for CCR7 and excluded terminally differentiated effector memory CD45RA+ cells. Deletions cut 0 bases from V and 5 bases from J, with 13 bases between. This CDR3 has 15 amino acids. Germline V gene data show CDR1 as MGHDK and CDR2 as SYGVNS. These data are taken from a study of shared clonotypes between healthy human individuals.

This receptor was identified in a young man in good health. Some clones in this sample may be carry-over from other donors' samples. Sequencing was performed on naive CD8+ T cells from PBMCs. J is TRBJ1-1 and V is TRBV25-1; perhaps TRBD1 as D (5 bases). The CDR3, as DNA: TGTGCCAGCAGTGAATATAAGGGACGCGGAACTGAAGCTTTCTTT. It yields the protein CASSEYKGRGTEAFF.